This is a list of T cell receptor beta chains from one sample in a study of T cell repertoires in cytomegalovirus infection. TCRdb reanalysed the reads using MiXCR and keeps one entry per CDR3 protein. The profile shows some 400,000 distinct CDR3 sequences, approximately 31% of them singletons. The sample comprised PBMCs. The receptor set was obtained from a human donor in good health (CMV status not recorded). Some clones in this sample may be carry-over from other donors' samples. The CDR3 runs from the conserved cysteine through the conserved F or W. The order of the fields is J gene, V gene, D gene, clone size, CDR3 protein, CDR3 DNA. D genes are given only for firm matches. The size entry is marked missing in some rows and otherwise reads once, few, many or a size class.

TRBJ2-3	TRBV6-2/TRBV6-3	NA	few	CASSLNTLGQYF	TGTGCCAGCAGTTTGAACACTCTTGGGCAGTATTTT
TRBJ2-5	TRBV6-5	NA	NA	CASSYSGTPRETQYF	TGTGCCAGCAGTTACTCGGGGACACCTCGGGAGACCCAGTACTTC
TRBJ2-7	TRBV7-8	NA	many	CASSLTREQYF	TGTGCCAGCAGCTTGACCAGGGAGCAGTACTTC
TRBJ2-2	TRBV6-2/TRBV6-3	TRBD2	NA	CASSSWTSGAGELFF	TGTGCCAGCAGTTCGTGGACTAGCGGGGCCGGGGAGCTGTTTTTT
TRBJ1-2	TRBV19	TRBD1	few	CASMPGQGPYGYTF	TGTGCCAGTATGCCGGGACAGGGACCCTATGGCTACACCTTC
TRBJ2-1	TRBV7-2	TRBD1	many	CASSSDRVQFF	TGTGCCAGCAGCTCAGACAGGGTACAGTTCTTC
TRBJ2-7	TRBV6-5	TRBD1	many	CASSYTGDRGSEQYF	TGTGCCAGCAGTTACACGGGGGACAGGGGCTCCGAGCAGTACTTC
TRBJ2-5	TRBV6-1	NA	NA	CASRSDTTPGTQYF	TGTGCCAGCAGATCGGACACTACTCCTGGGACCCAGTACTTC
TRBJ1-5	TRBV28	NA	NA	CASSFGDYQPQHF	TGTGCCAGCAGTTTTGGGGATTATCAGCCCCAGCATTTT
TRBJ2-7	TRBV6-5	NA	few	CASLVPGSHEQYF	TGTGCCAGTCTGGTCCCGGGGTCTCACGAGCAGTACTTC
TRBJ2-7	TRBV18	TRBD1	few	CASSPSGQGFFEQYF	TGTGCCAGCTCACCATCGGGACAGGGGTTTTTCGAGCAGTACTTC
TRBJ2-3	TRBV12-5	TRBD2	few	CASGLGISGAFTTDTQYF	TGTGCTAGTGGTTTGGGGATTAGCGGGGCGTTCACCACAGATACGCAGTATTTT
TRBJ2-7	TRBV15	TRBD1	NA	CATSRDPGQYEQYF	TGTGCCACCAGCAGAGATCCGGGACAGTACGAGCAGTACTTC
TRBJ2-1	TRBV7-2	NA	many	CASSLGYSSGFVEQFF	TGTGCCAGCAGCTTAGGTTATTCTAGTGGATTCGTTGAGCAGTTCTTC
TRBJ2-1	TRBV7-9	TRBD2	NA	CASSSPTSRNEQFF	TGTGCCAGCAGCTCCCCGACTAGCAGGAATGAGCAGTTCTTC
TRBJ2-5	TRBV19	TRBD1	few	CASSRDTTGRQETQYF	TGTGCCAGTAGTAGGGACACGACAGGGCGGCAAGAGACCCAGTACTTC
TRBJ2-2	TRBV12-3/TRBV12-4	TRBD1	NA	CASSDRGRNTGELFF	TGTGCCAGCAGCGACAGGGGGCGGAACACCGGGGAGCTGTTTTTT
TRBJ1-5	TRBV15	NA	NA	CATSSTGSNQPQHF	TGTGCCACCAGCTCCACAGGGAGTAATCAGCCCCAGCATTTT
TRBJ1-4	TRBV12-3/TRBV12-4	TRBD1	few	CASSLNRGGEKLFF	TGTGCCAGCAGTTTAAACAGGGGCGGCGAAAAACTGTTTTTT
TRBJ2-3	TRBV27	NA	NA	CASSLYPGADTQYF	TGTGCCAGCAGTTTATACCCGGGAGCAGATACGCAGTATTTT
TRBJ2-5	TRBV9	TRBD2	NA	CASSVSGGNQETQYF	TGTGCCAGCAGCGTTAGCGGGGGGAACCAAGAGACCCAGTACTTC
TRBJ1-2	TRBV4-1	TRBD1	NA	CASSRNTGGIYGYTF	TGCGCCAGCAGCCGTAATACAGGGGGGATCTATGGCTACACCTTC
TRBJ1-5	TRBV20-1	TRBD1	NA	CSALTGGGQPQHF	TGCAGTGCGTTGACAGGGGGCGGACAGCCCCAGCATTTT